The entry below gives a single T cell receptor beta chain sequence along with its context. This clone was detected a few times. Its antigen is currently not known. Per-nucleotide qualities are absent, and no much larger clonotype sits a single base away. Here V drops 5 bases and J drops 9 bases, and the junction holds 7 bases not matched to any gene. Based on the germline V gene (reference sequence), the CDR1 and CDR2 sequences are LNHDA and SQIVND. Reading from cysteine to phenylalanine, the CDR3 counts 14 amino acids. CDR3 DNA only is kept here, 42 bases in frame from base 1. This sample is drawn from a study of blood T cell repertoires in COVID-19 (dated by TCRdb to between 2020 and 2021). Concerning the study at large: The collaborator samples originated in the United States, Italy and Spain and spanned the acute and convalescent phases of COVID-19. The material from the prospective study consisted of cDNA or gDNA derived from T cells, B-cell-depleted T cells, or PBMCs. The dataset comprised deeply sampled blood TCRbeta repertoires from subjects exposed to, actively infected with, or recovered from COVID-19. The repertoires were released in a freely available public database intended as a resource for research on the immune response to SARS-CoV-2. Samples were obtained from the ongoing ImmuneRACE study (first 160 participants) and from 1,254 subjects provided by 6 global collaborators. Sample metadata almost always included a de-identified subject ID, COVID-19 status, age in years and sex. Where available, HLA class I and class II types were taken from metadata supplied by the sample provider and were not determined by assay-based typing.

Whole blood was collected in K2EDTA tubes by collaborating institutions according to the institutions' own protocols. For TCRbeta analysis, collaborator samples were shipped as frozen whole blood, as isolated PBMCs, or as DNA extracted from either sample type. What the study reported, not specific to this receptor: How much clinical and demographic metadata was included differed by source and by participant, and the metadata was provided uncurated.

TCRbeta CDR3 regions were amplified from genomic DNA using the immunoSEQ Assay, a bias-controlled multiplex PCR. Per the authors' processing: Within the assay, amplification of reference gene primers was used to estimate how many nucleated cells each sample contained. Sequence reads were collapsed and filtered to measure the absolute abundance of every unique TCRbeta CDR3 rearrangement. Productive Simpson clonality was computed per sample as the square root of Simpson's diversity index over productive rearrangements. In TCRdb, the immuneACCESS table is reduced to in-frame sequences with V and J assigned. These tables do not hold every clone; where another copy was compared, an unresolved V gene accounts for under half, and the others remain unexplained. Clone size and V and J calls were adopted from that table, with D and trimming inferred from the DNA. Within this sample are 130,000 or so clones, with under 90% of them counted one time only. The ten top clones hold roughly 3.9% of the sample.

Here the chain combines TRBV19 and TRBJ2-1, with TRBD2 matching 10 junction bases. The sequence was collected from a man between 60 and 75 years old with acute or convalescent COVID-19. What was sequenced was peripheral blood. The CDR3 in this case is CASSLLAGVVEQFF. The DNA reads as follows: TGTGCCAGTAGTCTCCTAGCGGGAGTGGTTGAGCAGTTCTTC.